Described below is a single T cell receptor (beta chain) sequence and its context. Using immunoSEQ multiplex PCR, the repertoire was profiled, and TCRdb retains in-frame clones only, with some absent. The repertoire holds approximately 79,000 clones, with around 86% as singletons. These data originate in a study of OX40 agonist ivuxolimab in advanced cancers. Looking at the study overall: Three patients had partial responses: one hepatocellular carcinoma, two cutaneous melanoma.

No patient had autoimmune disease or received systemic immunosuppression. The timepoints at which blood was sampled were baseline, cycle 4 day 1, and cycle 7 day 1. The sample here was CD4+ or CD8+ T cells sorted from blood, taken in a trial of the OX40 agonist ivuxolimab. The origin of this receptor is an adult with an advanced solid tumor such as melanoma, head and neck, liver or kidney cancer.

The CDR3: CATLAGATYEQYF. CDR3 coding DNA: TGTGCCACTTTAGCGGGGGCGACCTACGAGCAGTACTTC. The V and J genes are TRBV6-6 and TRBJ2-7; 9 bases align to TRBD2. V was pared by 10 bases and J by 2 bases, with 6 bases of the junction left unmatched. The CDR3 runs 13 residues. The germline CDR1 and CDR2 sequences are MNHNY and SVGAGI (reference sequence).